The clone carrying this T cell receptor beta chain turned up a few times. What it binds is not known. Alongside a J-beta primer mix, a sample-barcoded 5' primer served in a second PCR lasting about 7 to 12 cycles. The study obtained at least 3 million CDR3-containing paired-end reads from every sample. TCRdb passed the 5' RACE reads through MiXCR, listing each CDR3 protein once. The top ten clones hold approximately 15% of a sample with 630,000 or so distinct CDR3 sequences, around 32% of them seen once. These data belong to a study of blood T cells in healthy people across ages. Overall study findings and caveats: TCR beta diversity, measured per million T cells, fell in a roughly linear way with age.

The germline gives CDR1 MNHNY, CDR2 SVGAGI (reference sequence). The germline V and J ends were trimmed by 0 bases and 8 bases, with 8 bases remaining between them. This CDR3 has 14 residues. The sample taken for sequencing was blood. The TCR comes from a woman older than 75 in good health. The rearrangement joins TRBV6-6 to TRBJ1-6; D not resolved. The CDR3: CASSYSGLDSPLHF. Here the CDR3 DNA reads TGTGCCAGCAGTTACTCAGGCCTGGATTCACCCCTCCACTTT.